This entry lists 19 T cell receptor beta chains sequenced from one sample in a study of patients and donors after allogeneic stem cell transplantation. TCRdb re-called the RT-PCR reads with MiXCR, one entry per CDR3 protein. This table has 84,000 or so distinct CDR3 sequences, under 50% appearing once. The sample taken for sequencing was blood, either unsorted or a sorted T cell fraction (not recorded which). The receptors stem from a human donor who was either an allogeneic HSCT recipient or a stem cell or donor lymphocyte infusion donor (not recorded which). It is not recorded whose cells these are; they may come from a transplant donor.

The chain joins TRBV27 to TRBJ1-5; D is undetermined. V lost 3 bases, J lost 3 bases, and 3 bases lay in between. Per germline, CDR1 MNHEY and CDR2 SMNVEV (reference sequence). The CDR3 totals 12 residues. CDR3 sequence: CASSFHNQPQHF. CDR3 nucleotide sequence: TGTGCCAGCAGTTTTCACAATCAGCCCCAGCATTTT.

The chain couples TRBV20-1 to TRBJ1-5; tentative D call: TRBD1 (5 bases). The CDR3 has 14 amino acids. V dropped 0 bases and J dropped 7 bases, with 13 bases sitting between them. In germline, CDR1 is DFQATT, CDR2 SNEGSKA (reference sequence). CDR3: CSAREGTARQPQHF. Written as DNA, the CDR3 is TGCAGTGCTAGAGAGGGGACTGCAAGACAGCCCCAGCATTTT.

In this sample, this clonotype turned up a few times. The chain has TRBV5-5 and TRBJ1-1; 8 nucleotides align to TRBD1. Germline V gene sequence: CDR1 SGHKS, CDR2 YYEKEE (reference sequence). J gave up 5 bases and V 0 bases, and 6 bases lay outside the gene matches. The CDR3 covers 15 residues. CDR3 sequence reads: CASSLGAGGSTEAFF. CDR3 coding DNA: TGTGCCAGCAGCTTGGGGGCAGGGGGCAGTACTGAAGCTTTCTTT.

The sample holds a few counts of this clonotype. This chain connects TRBV29-1 to TRBJ1-1; D is ambiguous. The germline V gene has CDR1 SQVTM and CDR2 ANQGSEA. Deletions cut 4 bases from V and 5 bases from J, with 11 bases between. CDR3 length equals 12 residues. The CDR3 is CSVVYYGTEAFF. In DNA form, the CDR3 reads TGCAGCGTTGTATACTATGGGACTGAAGCTTTCTTT.

This clonotype was observed a handful of times. This sequence joins TRBV29-1 and TRBJ1-2; TRBD1 aligns across 9 bases. The CDR3 spans 11 residues. Trimming took 7 bases from V and 13 from J; bases not matched to a gene: 10. Germline CDR1 and CDR2: SQVTM and ANQGSEA. The CDR3 region is CSARDRAFSTF. CDR3 bases: TGCAGCGCGCGGGACAGGGCATTTTCCACCTTC.

The J gene is TRBJ2-2, the V gene TRBV9; D may be TRBD1 (6 bases). The V and J ends lost 0 bases and 0 bases respectively, with 18 bases between them. Looked up from germline, CDR1 is SGDLS and CDR2 is YYNGEE. The CDR3 runs to 19 residues. The CDR3 sequence is CASSVAIGTLNTNTGELFF. CDR3 sequence (DNA): TGTGCCAGCAGCGTAGCTATTGGGACACTGAACACGAACACCGGGGAGCTGTTTTTT.

The CDR3 protein is CASSTTRGLAYQPQHF. DNA for the CDR3: TGTGCCAGCTCAACTACCAGGGGTCTCGCATATCAGCCCCAGCATTTT. V usage is TRBV18 and J usage is TRBJ1-5; tentatively, D is TRBD1 (6 bases). V was trimmed by 5 bases and J by 5 bases, leaving 19 bases between them. The CDR3 contains 16 residues. Germline-derived CDR1 and CDR2 are KGHSH and LQKENI. The variable domain in full, completed from reference TRBV18 and TRBJ1-5, reads NAGVMQNPRHLVRRRGQEARLRCSPMKGHSHVYWYRQLPEEGLKFMVYLQKENIIDESGMPKERFSAEFPKEGPSILRIQQVVRGDSAAYFCASSTTRGLAYQPQHFGDGTRLSIL.

The chain has TRBV6-5 and TRBJ1-6; 8 bases agree with TRBD1. The CDR3 totals 16 residues. Trimming cost V 0 bases and J 7 bases; bases outside gene matches: 5. In germline, CDR1 is MNHEY, CDR2 SVGAGI. The CDR3 spells CASSYSITGGNSPLHF. The CDR3 nucleotides are TGTGCCAGCAGTTACTCGATTACAGGGGGAAATTCACCCCTCCACTTT.

The rearrangement joins TRBV6-5 to TRBJ1-2; D remains ambiguous. Germline CDR1 and CDR2: MNHEY and SVGAGI. The CDR3 runs to 13 residues. V gave up 4 bases and J gave up 8 bases, with 14 bases separating them. DNA for the CDR3: TGTGCCAGCAGTTTATCCAGAAATACGGGCTACACCTTC. Protein product: CASSLSRNTGYTF.

This clonotype was seen only a few times. The rearrangement links TRBV27 to TRBJ1-2, with 7 bases identical to TRBD1. With 0 bases clipped from V and 6 bases from J, the junction kept 7 bases outside the gene matches. The CDR3 extends over 15 amino acids. From germline, CDR1 is MNHEY and CDR2 SMNVEV (reference sequence). The CDR3 DNA is TGTGCCAGCAGTTTATCTATCCGCAGGGGGGATGGCTACACCTTC. Translated, it gives CASSLSIRRGDGYTF.

The chain combines TRBV7-9 with TRBJ2-7; 8 nucleotides align to TRBD2. The length of the CDR3 is 15 residues. Germline V gene data show CDR1 as SEHNR and CDR2 as FQNEAQ (reference sequence). Trimming removed 4 bases from V and 2 bases from J; junction bases left unmatched: 7. CDR3 DNA sequence: TGTGCCAGCAGCTCCCCTAGCGGGCCTACCTACGAGCAGTACTTC. Amino acid sequence: CASSSPSGPTYEQYF.

At least ten counts were recorded for this clonotype. Sequence at one end of the junction differs from germline and may be a read error. The CDR3 loop is CASSQGMNTEAFF. The CDR3 DNA reads TGCGCCAGCAGCCAAGGTATGAACACTGAAGCTTTCTTT. This chain joins TRBV14 and TRBJ1-1; no definite D call. Germline lookup yields CDR1 SGHDN and CDR2 FVKESK. There are 13 residues in the CDR3.

CDR3 in DNA: TGTGCCAGCTCACCGGGCGGAGCCGGCTCTGGAAACACCATATATTTT. Protein product: CASSPGGAGSGNTIYF. This rearrangement joins TRBV18 to TRBJ1-3, with unresolved D. The CDR3 has 16 residues. Trimming took 3 bases from V and 0 from J, leaving 12 bases between them. CDR1 and CDR2 from the germline V gene are KGHSH and LQKENI. The full variable domain, rest sourced from reference TRBV18 and TRBJ1-3, is NAGVMQNPRHLVRRRGQEARLRCSPMKGHSHVYWYRQLPEEGLKFMVYLQKENIIDESGMPKERFSAEFPKEGPSILRIQQVVRGDSAAYFCASSPGGAGSGNTIYFGEGSWLTVV.

The V and J genes are TRBV6-2 or TRBV6-3 and TRBJ1-1; TRBD1 matches at 8 bases. Germline loops: CDR1 MNHEY, CDR2 SVGEGT. This CDR3 contains 15 residues. Trimming cost V 6 bases and J 1 base; bases outside gene matches: 7. The CDR3 coding sequence is TGTGCCAGCAGCAGAGCAGGGGGCTGGAACACTGAAGCTTTCTTT. This gives the protein CASSRAGGWNTEAFF.

This clonotype was detected once. This rearrangement joins TRBV29-1 to TRBJ2-4; 9 bases align to TRBD2. The germline gives CDR1 SQVTM, CDR2 ANQGSEA. V trimming: 0 bases; J trimming: 6 bases; junction bases outside the gene matches: 3. This CDR3 region has 14 residues. CDR3 region: CSVEERLAANIQYF. The CDR3 region has the DNA TGCAGCGTTGAAGAACGACTAGCGGCAAACATTCAGTACTTC.

The chain links TRBV29-1 to TRBJ2-1; D is undetermined. Per the germline V gene, CDR1 is SQVTM and CDR2 is ANQGSEA. The CDR3 totals 11 residues. Trimming left V 5 bases short and J 4 bases short, with 6 bases between. CDR3 sequence: CSVFLYNEQFF. The CDR3 coding sequence is TGCAGCGTTTTCCTATACAATGAGCAGTTCTTC.

This sequence joins TRBV28 and TRBJ2-7, with 10 bases aligning to TRBD1. Germline V gives CDR1 MDHEN, CDR2 SYDVKM. The V gene end was trimmed by 6 bases and the J gene end by 5 bases; junction bases not matched to a gene: 10. The CDR3 runs to 15 residues. The CDR3 loop is CASRRQTGGLNEQYF. In nucleotides, the CDR3 is TGTGCCAGCAGACGGCAGACAGGGGGCTTAAACGAGCAGTACTTC.

This clonotype occurred many times. The rearrangement links TRBV12-3 or TRBV12-4 to TRBJ1-5, with D unclear. This CDR3 is 14 amino acids long. V was clipped by 5 bases and J by 3 bases, with 11 bases between them. The CDR3 region has the DNA TGTGCCAGCAGTAACGGACGGAACAATCAGCCCCAGCATTTT. The encoded protein is CASSNGRNNQPQHF.

This clonotype was counted between two and nine times. This chain links TRBV28 with TRBJ1-6; D remains unclear. Germline lookup yields CDR1 MDHEN and CDR2 SYDVKM. This CDR3 has 14 residues. V was cut by 2 bases and J by 7 bases, with 9 bases left in between. CDR3 protein: CASSLDSFNSPLHF. The DNA of the CDR3 is TGTGCCAGCAGTTTAGATTCCTTCAATTCACCCCTCCACTTT.